This T cell receptor beta chain comes out of a study of T cells in Graves' hyperthyroidism and ophthalmopathy. Progressors' blood was drawn at hyperthyroidism diagnosis, before ophthalmopathy symptoms. The CDR3 regions of TCR beta were amplified from RNA transcripts. With the HTBI primer set, the TCR CDR3 went through a first round of RT-PCR. TCRdb used MiXCR to reprocess the multiplex PCR reads, holding one entry per CDR3 protein. The sample has around 300,000 distinct CDR3 sequences, roughly 14% seen once. There are many counts of this clonotype. Losses at the gene ends were 0 bases for V and 1 base for J; bases not matched to a gene: 3. This CDR3 region has 15 residues. The germline gives CDR1 SGDLS, CDR2 YYNGEE.

The chain recombines TRBV9 with TRBJ2-5; 7 bases align to TRBD2. This receptor was obtained from a woman between 25 and 40 years old with Graves' hyperthyroidism that later progressed to Graves' ophthalmopathy. The sample was blood. CDR3 DNA sequence: TGTGCCAGCAGCGTAGCAGCGGGAATCCAAGAGACCCAGTACTTC. This gives the protein CASSVAAGIQETQYF.